Listed below are T cell receptor beta chains from one sample, sequenced in a study of Ad26.COV2.S vaccination and SARS-CoV-2 variants. Libraries were prepared by immunoSEQ multiplex PCR; TCRdb keeps only in-frame clonotypes and omits some of them. The sample comprises hundreds of thousands of clones, roughly 90% of which are singletons, and over 1.3% rests with the top ten. Material: peripheral blood, obtained in a trial of Ad26.COV2.S vaccine versus placebo. All receptors derive from a person aged 18-60 years who received the Ad26.COV2.S COVID-19 vaccine or a placebo. Both conserved end residues are part of each CDR3. Fields, in order: CDR3 protein, CDR3 DNA, clone size, D gene, V gene, J gene. The D gene is left open where the match is weak. Clone size is stated in some rows and not others, as once, few, many or a class when expanded.

CAISDEKSGELFF	TGTGCCATCAGTGACGAGAAAAGCGGGGAGCTGTTTTTT	.	.	TRBV10-3	TRBJ2-2
CASSLIAAALSGNEQFF	TGTGCCAGCAGCTTAATTGCCGCGGCTCTCTCGGGAAATGAGCAGTTCTTC	.	.	TRBV7-2	TRBJ2-1
CASSQRGLAGYNEQFF	TGTGCCAGCAGCCAACGAGGACTAGCCGGCTACAATGAGCAGTTCTTC	.	TRBD2	TRBV14	TRBJ2-1
CAWSERGPGGSPLHF	TGTGCCTGGAGCGAACGGGGTCCCGGGGGTTCACCCCTCCACTTT	.	.	TRBV30	TRBJ1-6
CATSDLSSDPQETQYF	TGTGCCACCAGTGATTTGTCCAGTGACCCCCAAGAGACCCAGTACTTC	.	.	TRBV24-1	TRBJ2-5
CASSPEGAGNTIYF	TGTGCCAGCTCACCAGAAGGGGCTGGAAACACCATATATTTT	.	.	TRBV18	TRBJ1-3
CASSDSNEQFF	TGCGCCAGCAGTGACAGTAATGAGCAGTTCTTC	.	.	TRBV10-1	TRBJ2-1
CASSPEFGNTIYF	TGTGCCAGTAGTCCAGAGTTCGGCAACACCATATATTTT	.	.	TRBV19	TRBJ1-3
CASSLEQIRAGDTQYF	TGTGCCAGCAGCTTGGAACAGATTCGCGCAGGAGATACGCAGTATTTT	once	.	TRBV5-5	TRBJ2-3
CASSGASRWETQYF	TGTGCCAGCTCTGGGGCCAGCCGGTGGGAGACCCAGTACTTC	.	.	TRBV7-6	TRBJ2-5
CASSPGGSNEKLFF	TGTGCCAGCAGTCCGGGGGGATCTAATGAAAAACTGTTTTTT	.	.	TRBV6-6	TRBJ1-4
CASSRGDRGRSDTQYF	TGTGCCAGCAGCCGAGGGGACAGGGGGCGATCAGATACGCAGTATTTT	once	TRBD1	TRBV11-1	TRBJ2-3
CASSQALAGGYNEQFF	TGTGCCAGCAGCCAAGCTCTAGCGGGGGGTTACAATGAGCAGTTCTTC	.	TRBD2	TRBV3-1/TRBV3-2	TRBJ2-1
CASSLAGGANTEAFF	TGTGCCAGCAGTCTAGCAGGGGGCGCGAACACTGAAGCTTTCTTT	few	TRBD1	TRBV27	TRBJ1-1
CSVVDYQKTQYF	TGCAGCGTGGTGGACTACCAAAAGACCCAGTACTTC	.	.	TRBV29-1	TRBJ2-5
CASGAGTSGDYNEQFF	TGTGCCAGCGGAGCCGGGACTAGCGGGGACTACAATGAGCAGTTCTTC	.	TRBD2	TRBV2	TRBJ2-1
CASSFSSGVGETQYF	TGTGCCAGCAGCTTCTCCTCGGGGGTAGGGGAGACCCAGTACTTC	few	.	TRBV11-2	TRBJ2-5
CASSLQGRGYGYTF	TGTGCCAGCAGCTTGCAGGGAAGGGGCTATGGCTACACCTTC	few	.	TRBV5-4	TRBJ1-2
CASSSPGPQGNTIYF	TGTGCCAGCAGCTCGCCCGGGCCTCAGGGAAACACCATATATTTT	.	.	TRBV6-5	TRBJ1-3
CAWSPKGGVNEKLFF	TGTGCCTGGAGTCCCAAGGGGGGTGTTAATGAAAAACTGTTTTTT	.	.	TRBV30	TRBJ1-4
CASSLPGIREQYF	TGTGCCAGCAGTCTCCCGGGGATACGCGAGCAGTACTTC	.	.	TRBV6-5	TRBJ2-7
CAISSGAQGGYTF	TGTGCCATCAGTTCCGGGGCCCAAGGGGGCTACACCTTC	.	.	TRBV10-3	TRBJ1-2
CASSPRNQETQYF	TGTGCCAGCAGCCCCAGGAACCAAGAGACCCAGTACTTC	.	.	TRBV7-6	TRBJ2-5
CASSLDPGLAPSTDTQYF	TGTGCCAGCAGCCTAGATCCGGGACTAGCCCCTAGCACAGATACGCAGTATTTT	.	TRBD2	TRBV7-9	TRBJ2-3
CSVGGTYEQYF	TGCAGTGTAGGTGGCACCTACGAGCAGTACTTC	once	.	TRBV20-1	TRBJ2-7
CASSVGASGGYETQYF	TGTGCCAGCAGCGTAGGGGCTAGCGGGGGTTACGAGACCCAGTACTTC	.	TRBD2	TRBV9	TRBJ2-5
CASGDRRGARETQYF	TGTGCCAGTGGAGATCGGCGGGGGGCCCGGGAGACCCAGTACTTC	.	TRBD2	TRBV19	TRBJ2-5
CASSYSGTSGYEQYF	TGTGCCAGCAGTTACTCCGGGACTAGCGGTTACGAGCAGTACTTC	.	TRBD2	TRBV6-5	TRBJ2-7
CASSDRIGGYEQYF	TGTGCCAGCAGTGATCGTATTGGGGGTTACGAGCAGTACTTC	.	.	TRBV2	TRBJ2-7
CASRREGGQPQHF	TGTGCCAGCAGGAGGGAGGGCGGGCAGCCCCAGCATTTT	.	.	TRBV2	TRBJ1-5
CASSLVGGRGDNEQFF	TGTGCCAGCAGTTTGGTTGGCGGGAGAGGGGACAATGAGCAGTTCTTC	.	TRBD2	TRBV27	TRBJ2-1
CASSLDTSYNEQFF	TGCGCCAGCAGCTTGGACACTTCCTACAATGAGCAGTTCTTC	.	.	TRBV5-1	TRBJ2-1
CASSLAGQGASGANVLTF	TGTGCCAGCAGCTTAGCGGGACAGGGGGCTTCGGGGGCCAACGTCCTGACTTTC	.	TRBD1	TRBV7-9	TRBJ2-6
CSVDRGGRRGVEQFF	TGCAGCGTTGATCGCGGCGGGAGGCGCGGTGTTGAGCAGTTCTTC	.	TRBD2	TRBV29-1	TRBJ2-1
CASRRPGQATEAFF	TGTGCCAGCAGAAGGCCGGGACAGGCAACCGAAGCTTTCTTT	.	TRBD1	TRBV11-2	TRBJ1-1
CASSLDSNSYGYTF	TGTGCCAGCAGCCTCGACAGCAACTCCTATGGCTACACCTTC	.	.	TRBV6-4	TRBJ1-2
CASSERAGYGYTF	TGTGCCAGCAGTGAACGGGCGGGCTATGGCTACACCTTC	.	.	TRBV25-1	TRBJ1-2
CALGQSYEQYF	TGTGCCTTAGGACAGTCCTACGAGCAGTACTTC	.	.	TRBV30	TRBJ2-7
CAWSLKNYRYTF	TGTGCCTGGAGTCTCAAGAACTATCGCTACACCTTC	.	.	TRBV30	TRBJ1-2
CASSSLSMGVNTEAFF	TGCGCCAGCAGCTCTTTGAGTATGGGAGTGAACACTGAAGCTTTCTTT	.	.	TRBV5-1	TRBJ1-1
CASSRQGGLAGGFGELFF	TGTGCCAGCAGCCGCCAAGGCGGGCTAGCGGGAGGTTTCGGGGAGCTGTTTTTT	.	TRBD2	TRBV3-1/TRBV3-2	TRBJ2-2
CASSLRGTSAGNTIYF	TGTGCCAGCAGTTTGAGGGGGACGAGCGCTGGAAACACCATATATTTT	few	.	TRBV27	TRBJ1-3
CASSPPSLETQYF	TGTGCCAGCTCACCACCTAGTCTCGAGACCCAGTACTTC	.	.	TRBV18	TRBJ2-5
CASSGQGANGANVLTF	TGTGCCAGCAGTGGACAGGGGGCAAATGGGGCCAACGTCCTGACTTTC	once	TRBD1	TRBV6-1	TRBJ2-6
CASRLGGTSNYGYTF	TGTGCCAGCCGTCTCGGGGGAACCTCTAACTATGGCTACACCTTC	.	.	TRBV5-4	TRBJ1-2
CASSLRTGGGFVETQYF	TGTGCCAGTAGTCTCCGGACAGGCGGGGGGTTTGTAGAGACCCAGTACTTC	once	.	TRBV19	TRBJ2-5
CASSWGNQPQHF	TGTGCCAGCAGCTGGGGCAATCAGCCCCAGCATTTT	.	.	TRBV7-9	TRBJ1-5
CASSPDRGRGNQPQHF	TGTGCCAGCTCACCGGACAGGGGAAGAGGCAATCAGCCCCAGCATTTT	.	TRBD1	TRBV18	TRBJ1-5
CASSPTGDYGYTF	TGTGCCAGCAGCCCCACAGGGGACTATGGCTACACCTTC	.	TRBD1	TRBV6-4	TRBJ1-2
CASSPWAGGDTEAFF	TGTGCCAGCAGCCCCTGGGCAGGAGGGGACACTGAAGCTTTCTTT	.	.	TRBV5-5	TRBJ1-1
CASSQGQGIRQPQHF	TGTGCCAGTAGCCAGGGACAGGGGATTCGACAGCCCCAGCATTTT	.	TRBD1	TRBV19	TRBJ1-5
CASSVRGALDIQYF	TGTGCCAGCAGCGTAAGGGGGGCTTTAGACATTCAGTACTTC	.	.	TRBV9	TRBJ2-4
CASSTGQGAQTNEKLFF	TGTGCCAGTAGTACTGGACAGGGGGCGCAAACTAATGAAAAACTGTTTTTT	.	TRBD1	TRBV19	TRBJ1-4
CASRSGGPNTGELFF	TGTGCCAGTAGATCAGGGGGCCCCAACACCGGGGAGCTGTTTTTT	.	TRBD1	TRBV19	TRBJ2-2
CASSSRRVVYNEQFF	TGTGCCAGTAGTTCCCGCAGGGTGGTATACAATGAGCAGTTCTTC	.	.	TRBV19	TRBJ2-1
CASSWTPSIDTQYF	TGTGCCAGCAGCTGGACACCCAGTATAGATACGCAGTATTTT	.	.	TRBV5-4	TRBJ2-3
CASTPLSGVMNEQFF	TGTGCCAGTACCCCTTTATCGGGAGTCATGAATGAGCAGTTCTTC	.	.	TRBV19	TRBJ2-1